This is a list of T cell receptor beta chains from one sample in a study of OX40 agonist ivuxolimab in advanced cancers. TCRdb's table, derived via immunoSEQ multiplex PCR, lists solely in-frame clones and lacks some. This sample has some 69,000 clones, with roughly 90% found just once. Sequenced material: CD4+ or CD8+ T cells sorted from blood, taken in a trial of the OX40 agonist ivuxolimab. The receptors shown here come from an adult with an advanced solid tumor such as melanoma, head and neck, liver or kidney cancer. The CDR3 runs from the conserved cysteine through the conserved F or W. Fields, in order: clone size, V gene, D gene, J gene, CDR3 protein, CDR3 DNA. The D gene is left open where the match is weak. The listing skips clone size in some rows; elsewhere it reads once, few, many or a size class.

abundance: -
v_gene: TRBV11-3
d_gene: -
j_gene: TRBJ1-2
CDR3aa: CASSTRLGSYGYTF
CDR3nt: TGTGCCAGCAGCACCCGGTTAGGCAGCTATGGCTACACCTTC

abundance: few
v_gene: TRBV5-1
d_gene: TRBD1
j_gene: TRBJ1-2
CDR3aa: CASSWTTGLAYGYTF
CDR3nt: TGCGCCAGCAGCTGGACGACAGGGCTAGCCTATGGCTACACCTTC

abundance: -
v_gene: TRBV2
d_gene: -
j_gene: TRBJ2-3
CDR3aa: CASRPDPDTQYF
CDR3nt: TGTGCCAGCAGACCAGACCCAGATACGCAGTATTTT

abundance: once
v_gene: TRBV18
d_gene: -
j_gene: TRBJ1-3
CDR3aa: CASSPPYGRVSGNTIYF
CDR3nt: TGTGCCAGCTCACCACCCTATGGCAGGGTATCTGGAAACACCATATATTTT

abundance: -
v_gene: TRBV2
d_gene: -
j_gene: TRBJ1-1
CDR3aa: CASRQGGTEAFF
CDR3nt: TGTGCCAGCAGGCAGGGAGGGACTGAAGCTTTCTTT

abundance: -
v_gene: TRBV5-1
d_gene: TRBD2
j_gene: TRBJ2-5
CDR3aa: CASSYSGLGSETQYF
CDR3nt: TGCGCCAGCAGCTACAGCGGACTAGGGTCAGAGACCCAGTACTTC

abundance: -
v_gene: TRBV20-1
d_gene: -
j_gene: TRBJ1-1
CDR3aa: CSAIYTEAFF
CDR3nt: TGCAGTGCGATATACACTGAAGCTTTCTTT

abundance: -
v_gene: TRBV25-1
d_gene: TRBD1
j_gene: TRBJ1-4
CDR3aa: CASSDRTGSNLKLFF
CDR3nt: TGTGCCAGCAGTGATCGGACAGGCAGTAACTTAAAACTGTTTTTT

abundance: -
v_gene: TRBV5-1
d_gene: TRBD2
j_gene: TRBJ2-3
CDR3aa: CASSTWTSSTDTQYF
CDR3nt: TGCGCCAGCAGCACCTGGACTAGCAGCACAGATACGCAGTATTTT

abundance: -
v_gene: TRBV28
d_gene: TRBD1
j_gene: TRBJ1-1
CDR3aa: CAIIGQGGTEAFF
CDR3nt: TGTGCCATCATAGGACAGGGGGGGACTGAAGCTTTCTTT

abundance: -
v_gene: TRBV9
d_gene: -
j_gene: TRBJ2-7
CDR3aa: CASSGSGWDPEQYF
CDR3nt: TGTGCCAGCAGCGGATCCGGGTGGGATCCCGAGCAGTACTTC

abundance: -
v_gene: TRBV28
d_gene: TRBD1
j_gene: TRBJ2-7
CDR3aa: CASSNTRGRGWEQYF
CDR3nt: TGTGCCAGCAGTAACACCAGGGGGCGTGGATGGGAGCAGTACTTC

abundance: -
v_gene: TRBV6-4
d_gene: -
j_gene: TRBJ1-5
CDR3aa: CASSDTVGQPQHF
CDR3nt: TGTGCCAGCAGTGACACGGTCGGGCAGCCCCAGCATTTT

abundance: -
v_gene: TRBV10-3
d_gene: TRBD1
j_gene: TRBJ2-1
CDR3aa: CAISGPGTGGWNEQFF
CDR3nt: TGTGCCATCAGTGGCCCCGGGACAGGGGGCTGGAATGAGCAGTTCTTC

abundance: -
v_gene: TRBV18
d_gene: TRBD1
j_gene: TRBJ2-7
CDR3aa: CASSPGQTYEQYF
CDR3nt: TGTGCCAGCTCACCGGGACAGACATACGAGCAGTACTTC

abundance: -
v_gene: TRBV14
d_gene: -
j_gene: TRBJ2-6
CDR3aa: CASSQVAGISSGANVLTF
CDR3nt: TGTGCCAGCAGCCAAGTGGCCGGCATATCCTCTGGGGCCAACGTCCTGACTTTC

abundance: -
v_gene: TRBV5-1
d_gene: -
j_gene: TRBJ1-1
CDR3aa: CASSPIGTGAGEAFF
CDR3nt: TGCGCCAGCAGCCCGATAGGTACGGGAGCGGGTGAAGCTTTCTTT

abundance: -
v_gene: TRBV7-5
d_gene: -
j_gene: TRBJ2-7
CDR3aa: CAIQGVRREQYF
CDR3nt: TGTGCCATACAGGGGGTTCGGCGCGAGCAGTACTTC

abundance: -
v_gene: TRBV2
d_gene: -
j_gene: TRBJ2-1
CDR3aa: CASSEAPPGEQFF
CDR3nt: TGTGCCAGCAGTGAAGCGCCTCCGGGAGAGCAGTTCTTC

abundance: -
v_gene: TRBV13
d_gene: TRBD1
j_gene: TRBJ2-7
CDR3aa: CASSRNRGQGYEQYF
CDR3nt: TGTGCCAGCAGTAGGAACAGGGGCCAGGGGTACGAGCAGTACTTC

abundance: -
v_gene: TRBV12-5
d_gene: -
j_gene: TRBJ2-7
CDR3aa: CASGQPGEGVGLRAYEQYF
CDR3nt: TGTGCTAGTGGTCAACCTGGGGAGGGGGTAGGGCTTCGGGCCTACGAGCAGTACTTC

abundance: -
v_gene: TRBV6-1
d_gene: -
j_gene: TRBJ1-5
CDR3aa: CASSNRGGQPQHF
CDR3nt: TGTGCCAGCAGTAACCGCGGTGGTCAGCCCCAGCATTTT